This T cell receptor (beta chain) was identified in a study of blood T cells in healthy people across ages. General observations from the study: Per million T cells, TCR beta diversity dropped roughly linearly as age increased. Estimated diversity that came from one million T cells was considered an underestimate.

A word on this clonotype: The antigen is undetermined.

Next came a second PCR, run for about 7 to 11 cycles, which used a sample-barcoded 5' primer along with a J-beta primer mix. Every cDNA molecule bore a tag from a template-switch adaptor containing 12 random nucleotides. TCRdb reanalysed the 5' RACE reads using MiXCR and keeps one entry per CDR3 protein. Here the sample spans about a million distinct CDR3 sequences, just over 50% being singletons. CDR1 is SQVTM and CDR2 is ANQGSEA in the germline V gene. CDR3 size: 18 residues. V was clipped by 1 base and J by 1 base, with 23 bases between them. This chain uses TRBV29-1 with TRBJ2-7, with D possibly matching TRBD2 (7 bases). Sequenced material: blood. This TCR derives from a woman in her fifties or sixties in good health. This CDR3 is CSVEGLTSGASGSYEQYF. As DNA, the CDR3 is TGCAGCGTTGAAGGCCTCACGTCGGGGGCTAGCGGTTCCTACGAGCAGTACTTC.